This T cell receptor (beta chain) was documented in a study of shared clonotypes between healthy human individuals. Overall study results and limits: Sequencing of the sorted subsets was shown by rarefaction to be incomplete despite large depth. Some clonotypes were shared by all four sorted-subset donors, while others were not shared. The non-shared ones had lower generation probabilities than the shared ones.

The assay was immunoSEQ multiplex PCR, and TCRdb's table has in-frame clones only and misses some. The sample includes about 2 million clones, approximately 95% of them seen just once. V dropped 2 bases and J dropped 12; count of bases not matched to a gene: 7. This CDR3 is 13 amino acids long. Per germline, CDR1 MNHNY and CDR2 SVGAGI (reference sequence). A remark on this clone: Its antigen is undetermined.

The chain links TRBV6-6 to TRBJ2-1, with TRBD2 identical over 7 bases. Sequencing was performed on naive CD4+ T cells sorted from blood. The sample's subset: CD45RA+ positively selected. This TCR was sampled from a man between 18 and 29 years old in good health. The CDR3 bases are TGTGCCAGCAGTTACCAAGCGGGATGGGTGCAGTTCTTC. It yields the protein CASSYQAGWVQFF.